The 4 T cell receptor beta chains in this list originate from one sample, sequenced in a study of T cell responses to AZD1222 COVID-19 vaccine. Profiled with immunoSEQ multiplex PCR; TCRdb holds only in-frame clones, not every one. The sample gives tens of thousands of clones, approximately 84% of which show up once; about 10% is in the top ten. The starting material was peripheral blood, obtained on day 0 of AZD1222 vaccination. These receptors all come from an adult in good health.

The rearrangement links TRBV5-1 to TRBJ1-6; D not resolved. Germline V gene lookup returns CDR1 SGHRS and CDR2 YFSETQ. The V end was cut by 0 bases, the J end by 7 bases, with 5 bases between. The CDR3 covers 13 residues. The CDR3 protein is CASSLGANSPLHF. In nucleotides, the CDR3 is TGCGCCAGCAGCTTGGGGGCCAATTCACCCCTCCACTTT.

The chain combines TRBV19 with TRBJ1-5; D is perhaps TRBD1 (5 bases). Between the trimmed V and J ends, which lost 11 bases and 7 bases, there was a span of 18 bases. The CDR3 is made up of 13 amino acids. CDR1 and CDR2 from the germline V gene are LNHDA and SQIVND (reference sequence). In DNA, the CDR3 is TGTGCCGGAGGGACCTCCGCCGACCAGCCCCAGCATTTT. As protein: CAGGTSADQPQHF. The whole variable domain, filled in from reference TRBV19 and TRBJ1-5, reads DGGITQSPKYLFRKEGQNVTLSCEQNLNHDAMYWYRQDPGQGLRLIYYSQIVNDFQKGDIAEGYSVSREKKESFPLTVTSAQKNPTAFYLCAGGTSADQPQHFGDGTRLSIL.

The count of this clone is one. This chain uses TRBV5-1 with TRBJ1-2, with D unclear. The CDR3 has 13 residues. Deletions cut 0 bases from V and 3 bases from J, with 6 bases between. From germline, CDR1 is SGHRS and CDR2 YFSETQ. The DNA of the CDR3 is TGCGCCAGCAGCTTGGGAGGAGACTATGGCTACACCTTC. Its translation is CASSLGGDYGYTF.

The CDR3 region has the DNA TGTGCCAGCAGGGCGCCCCTCGGCGAGCAGTACTTC. This translates into CASRAPLGEQYF. The V call is TRBV12-3 or TRBV12-4, the J call TRBJ2-7, with unresolved D. The V end was cut by 6 bases, the J end by 6 bases, with 12 bases between. The CDR3 contains 12 residues.